The 17 T cell receptor beta chains listed next were all sequenced from one sample in a study of T cell repertoires in cytomegalovirus infection (dated by TCRdb to the late 2010s). Data came from an Illumina HiSeq 1500. TCRdb ran its own pipeline on the public reads, namely fastp trimming at Q25 and MiXCR clone calling, and kept in-frame beta chains. Records with the same CDR3 protein are collapsed into one entry carrying the most frequent genes and DNA. For this sample the table gives about 890,000 distinct CDR3 sequences, of which 31% were detected only once. The leading ten clones occupy over 12% of the sample. Their antigens remain unidentified. The intended sense of this specimen's treatment or condition label: in vitro stimulation with specific CMV peptide epitopes to enrich CMV-specific T cells. Sequenced here: cultured CD8+ T cells from PBMCs, sampled from culture after CMV antigen stimulation. The receptor set was obtained from a human donor in good health (CMV status not recorded). Some clones in this sample may be carry-over from other donors' samples.

The chain employs TRBV19 and TRBJ2-1, with D possibly being TRBD1 (6 bases). The CDR3 sequence is 13 residues long. The V gene lost 3 bases and the J gene lost 4 bases, with 7 bases spanning the gap. The germline V gene encodes CDR1 LNHDA and CDR2 SQIVND (reference sequence). CDR3 nucleotide sequence: TGTGCCAGTAGTATGGACAGTTACAATGAGCAGTTCTTC. This encodes CASSMDSYNEQFF. Together with reference TRBV19 and TRBJ2-1, the CDR3 gives the full variable domain: DGGITQSPKYLFRKEGQNVTLSCEQNLNHDAMYWYRQDPGQGLRLIYYSQIVNDFQKGDIAEGYSVSREKKESFPLTVTSAQKNPTAFYLCASSMDSYNEQFFGPGTRLTVL.

In its sample, this clonotype was seen a few times. The V and J genes are TRBV27 and TRBJ2-4; 9 bases are shared with TRBD2. The CDR3 consists of 14 residues. Germline V lookup: CDR1 MNHEY, CDR2 SMNVEV (reference sequence). The V and J ends lost 4 bases and 7 bases, in that order; junction bases with no gene match: 5. Written as DNA, the CDR3 is TGTGCCAGCAGTTCTAGCGGGGACCTGAACATTCAGTACTTC. Translated, it gives CASSSSGDLNIQYF.

This clonotype has a handful of counts. V gene TRBV7-6 combines with J gene TRBJ2-1; D ambiguous. Trimming removed 5 bases at V and 0 bases at J, with 17 bases between. Germline V gives CDR1 SGHVS, CDR2 FNYEAQ. This CDR3 region has 17 residues. CDR3 residues: CASSHEVGTSSYNEQFF. The CDR3 coding sequence is TGTGCCAGCAGCCACGAGGTAGGCACGAGCTCCTACAATGAGCAGTTCTTC.

The chain combines TRBV12-3 or TRBV12-4 with TRBJ2-3, with 12 bases aligning to TRBD2. This CDR3 spans 19 amino acids. J gave up 2 bases and V 8 bases, and 17 bases lay outside the gene matches. CDR3 bases: TGTGCCAGCGGACTAGCGGGGAGAAAGACGCCGAGGGCCACAGATACGCAGTATTTT. Its protein is CASGLAGRKTPRATDTQYF.

The rearrangement links TRBV27 to TRBJ1-2; a possible D gene is TRBD1 (5 bases). Trimming shortened V by 0 bases and J by 3 bases, and 11 bases separated the two germline ends. Germline loops: CDR1 MNHEY, CDR2 SMNVEV (reference sequence). This CDR3 is built from 15 residues. The CDR3 DNA sequence: TGTGCCAGCAGTTTATCAAGGGGCGTAGACTATGGCTACACCTTC. It specifies CASSLSRGVDYGYTF.

This clonotype occurred many times. The chain is built from TRBV7-6 and TRBJ1-4; D call uncertain. Looked up from germline, CDR1 is SGHVS and CDR2 is FNYEAQ. The V end lost 2 bases, the J end lost 0 bases, and 13 bases lay between the germline ends. CDR3 size: 17 residues. The CDR3 region has the DNA TGTGCCAGCAGCTTAATACCTTGGGGAGCAACTAATGAAAAACTGTTTTTT. This encodes CASSLIPWGATNEKLFF.

V gene TRBV4-1 combines with J gene TRBJ1-1, with no clear D. The germline V gene encodes CDR1 MGHRA and CDR2 YSYEKL. V lost 4 bases and J 1 base, leaving 16 bases between the germline ends. The CDR3 is 16 amino acids. DNA of the CDR3: TGCGCCAGCAGCCTGTTCCACCCTGGGGAGAACACTGAAGCTTTCTTT. Its protein is CASSLFHPGENTEAFF.

This clonotype was recorded many times. The J gene is TRBJ1-2, the V gene TRBV7-6, with TRBD1 matching over 8 bases. The CDR3 extends over 15 amino acids. Germline V gene lookup returns CDR1 SGHVS and CDR2 FNYEAQ. The V gene end was trimmed by 4 bases and the J gene end by 5 bases; junction bases not matched to a gene: 9. This CDR3 is CASSSDRGGIYGYTF. The CDR3 DNA sequence: TGTGCCAGCAGCTCTGACAGGGGTGGGATATATGGCTACACCTTC.

This chain connects TRBV4-1 to TRBJ2-7, with a tentative D call TRBD2 (6 bases). The germline V gene has CDR1 MGHRA and CDR2 YSYEKL. Trimming cost V 4 bases and J 0 bases, with 10 bases left between them. This CDR3 comprises 14 residues. CDR3 residues: CASSPSEGSYEQYV. In DNA form, the CDR3 reads TGCGCCAGCAGCCCTTCGGAGGGCTCCTACGAGCAGTACGTC.

V is TRBV25-1 and J is TRBJ1-5, with unresolved D. The CDR3 has 13 residues. The V gene's germline CDR1 is MGHDK and CDR2 SYGVNS. V was clipped by 3 bases and J by 5 bases, with 8 bases between them. The CDR3 is CASSDSMDQPQHF. The CDR3 nucleotides read TGTGCCAGCAGTGATTCTATGGATCAGCCCCAGCATTTT.

The DNA of the CDR3 is TGTGCCAGCAGTGATGGAGCAGGGACAGGGCACAACTATGGCTACACCTTC. It specifies CASSDGAGTGHNYGYTF. The V call is TRBV6-1, the J call TRBJ1-2, with 9 positions matching TRBD1. Per the germline V gene, CDR1 is MNHNS and CDR2 is SASEGT. Trimming took 3 bases from V and 2 from J; bases not matched to a gene: 10. The CDR3 runs to 17 residues.

The chain joins TRBV6-6 to TRBJ1-1; D remains unclear. The CDR3 is made up of 12 amino acids. V was clipped by 4 bases and J by 7 bases, with 10 bases between them. CDR1 and CDR2 from the germline V gene are MNHNY and SVGAGI (reference sequence). The CDR3 sequence is CASSWTAREAFF. Here the CDR3 DNA reads TGTGCCAGCAGTTGGACTGCGCGTGAAGCTTTCTTT.

This clonotype was found many times. The chain uses TRBV7-9 and TRBJ1-5; no definite D call. Germline assignment: CDR1 SEHNR and CDR2 FQNEAQ (reference sequence). The CDR3 totals 12 residues. The germline V and J ends were trimmed by 1 base and 13 bases, with 11 bases remaining between them. The CDR3, as DNA: TGTGCCAGCAGCTTAGGTTTAACACCACAGCATTTT. As protein: CASSLGLTPQHF.

This chain connects TRBV12-3 or TRBV12-4 to TRBJ2-3, with 8 positions matching TRBD1. The CDR3 consists of 15 residues. V trimming: 1 base; J trimming: 5 bases; junction bases outside the gene matches: 5. The CDR3 is CASSLGQGSGDTQYF. The CDR3 coding sequence is TGTGCCAGCAGTTTAGGACAGGGGTCAGGAGATACGCAGTATTTT.

This clonotype came up many times. This sequence joins TRBV6-5 and TRBJ2-7; TRBD2 agrees at 9 bases. Germline trimming cut 7 bases from V and 0 bases from J; bases unmatched to any gene: 22. Looked up from germline, CDR1 is MNHEY and CDR2 is SVGAGI. The length of the CDR3 is 20 residues. The chain's CDR3 is CASINPQGVAGVLVSYEQYV. CDR3 nucleotide sequence: TGTGCCAGCATCAATCCCCAAGGAGTAGCGGGGGTACTAGTCTCCTACGAGCAGTACGTC.

This clonotype has just a few counts. The chain uses TRBV6-5 and TRBJ1-2; 7 positions match TRBD1. CDR1 MNHEY and CDR2 SVGAGI come from the germline V gene. V shed 5 bases and J 5 bases; nucleotides not matched to a gene: 8. CDR3 length equals 14 residues. The chain's CDR3 is CASSLGQAYYGYTF. In DNA form, the CDR3 reads TGTGCCAGCAGTCTTGGACAGGCATATTATGGCTACACCTTC.

V and J are TRBV27 and TRBJ2-7; TRBD1 might be the D (6 bases). This CDR3 region has 15 residues. The V end lost 6 bases, the J end lost 6 bases, and 21 bases lay between the germline ends. Germline V CDR1 and CDR2: MNHEY, SMNVEV (reference sequence). The CDR3 DNA reads as TGTGCCAGCAGGCGGAAAGCGGACAGATTCTGCGAGCAGTACTTC. This gives the protein CASRRKADRFCEQYF.